The T cell receptor beta chain described here comes from a study of shared clonotypes between healthy human individuals. When replicate PCRs were run on sorted subsets, they used about 220 ng DNA, some 33,000 T cell genomes. The table came from immunoSEQ multiplex PCR; TCRdb's copy has only in-frame clones and leaves some out. The table shows 1,100,000 or so clones, with approximately 80% occurring only once. Trimming shortened V by 5 bases and J by 1 base, and 11 bases separated the two germline ends. Germline V gives CDR1 SQVTM, CDR2 ANQGSEA. The CDR3 sequence is 13 residues long. The chain joins TRBV29-1 to TRBJ1-1; D remains unclear. The sequenced sample consisted of memory CD4+ T cells from PBMCs. The subset was: CD45RA-negative fraction. The clonotype comes from a man aged 18 to 35 in good health. Some clones in this sample may be carry-over from other donors' samples. The CDR3 nucleotides read TGCAGCGTTAAGGGTCTCGGGAACACTGAAGCTTTCTTT. Protein: CSVKGLGNTEAFF.